This TCR beta chain was identified in a study of cytomegalovirus exposure and HLA in healthy donors (dated by TCRdb to between 2016 and 2019). With respect to the entire study: An earlier analysis of fewer than 750 of the donors reported approximately 280 Gb of sequence data and 90 million to 120 million unique TCR beta sequences obtained from roughly 170 million T cells. An early release that covered approximately 600 HLA-typed donors contained approximately 300 gigabases of sequencing data and some 87 million unique TCR sequences. Among the roughly 390 genotyped donors, around 81% belonged to the genetic ancestry cluster associated with self-reported Caucasian donors. The aim of the study was to test whether cataloging public T cell receptors could identify signatures of past pathogen exposure. Using immunosequencing, the study profiled T cell repertoires from about 650 subjects and related those repertoires to cytomegalovirus serostatus. In addition to the first cohort of approximately 670 subjects, a separate validation cohort of 120 different subjects was used. The study combined high-throughput TCR immunosequencing, statistical association of individual TCRs with disease status, and machine learning to predict cytomegalovirus infection status. In a later analysis, previously published TCR beta repertoires from about 670 donors were re-analyzed and high-resolution HLA genotyping was added so that TCR occurrence patterns could be studied. The later analysis used no new phenotypic data to find candidate immune exposures, relying instead on TCR beta sequences and their occurrence across donors. An earlier analysis of more than 450 of the donors used high-throughput TCR beta sequencing to judge whether each TCR beta V gene segment behaved as functional or pseudogenic. Alongside the repertoire data, information on donor age, sex, ethnicity and CMV serostatus was compiled. A later genetic analysis took genome-wide SNP genotypes for about three fifths of the roughly 670 donors and used that subset as a discovery cohort. All discovery cohort repertoires had been generated using a single sequencing platform. HLA typing covered class I and class II loci at four-digit resolution. Typing coverage differed by locus: A, B, C, DRB1 and DQB1 were typed in about 620-630 donors, DQA1 in roughly 500, DPA1 in 600 to 610, and DPB1 in around 440. Roughly 5 DR-DQ haplotypes were treated as single units for association and clustering because of strong linkage in the cohort. Among roughly 400 genotyped donors of the cohort, an average of roughly 230,000 unique TCR beta nucleotide sequences was sequenced per donor, of which about 20% were non-productive.

Libraries were constructed by the immunoSEQ multiplex PCR assay. A mixture of 60 forward primers for TCR Vbeta segments and 13 reverse primers for TCR Jbeta segments was used in the multiplex PCR. Amplification of the CDR3 region of rearranged TCR beta genes was performed with a multiplex PCR assay on genomic DNA. The Illumina HiSeq System was used to sequence the amplified TCR beta libraries as 87-base-pair reads. The original pipeline was this. Across the 600 to 700 repertoires, a later analysis counted some 81 million unique TCR beta chains, approximately 12 million of which were shared by at least two donors. Raw reads were error-corrected and collapsed into unique sequences with a nearest-neighbor algorithm that merged closely related sequences to remove PCR and sequencing errors. Alignment of CDR3 sequences to IMGT reference sequences was used to assign V, D and J gene segments. For a sequence to be retained, at least a six-nucleotide match to both a V gene segment and a J gene segment was required. Rearrangements were called productive when the CDR3 lacked stop codons and stayed in frame with V and J; all others were non-productive. Following IMGT convention, CDR3 was defined as the stretch from the second conserved V-encoded cysteine to the conserved J-encoded phenylalanine. In an earlier analysis of approximately 500 of the donors, sequences lacking an unambiguous match to a single V gene segment were excluded. An earlier analysis of 450 to 650 of the donors called V segments functional above 56.7% productive rearrangements and segregating when the between-donor standard deviation exceeded 5%. A statistical classification framework was built to diagnose cytomegalovirus status from the catalog of TCR beta chain sequences. V and J gene assignment, in a later analysis, came from comparing TCR nucleotide sequences with IMGT/GENE-DB human TR gene sequences. Using the TCRdist pipeline, a later analysis assigned CDR3 sequences along with most-parsimonious VDJ recombination scenarios. In a later analysis, every TCR beta chain was defined by the combination of its CDR3 amino acid sequence and its V-gene family, and reads without a unique V-gene family were dropped. To address suspected cross-contamination and a sequencing artifact, a later analysis removed roughly 640 highly shared, low-generation-probability nucleotide sequences. For each public chain, a later analysis derived a clonal expansion index from normalized ranks of inferred template counts within each repertoire. In a later analysis, generation probabilities were computed with a VDJ recombination model fitted to out-of-frame rearrangements, and the resulting probabilities were checked against IGoR. Hypergeometric tests were used in a later analysis to score TCR-TCR, TCR-HLA and TCR-CMV co-occurrence, with a repertoire-size bias correction applied to the TCR pairs. To estimate false discovery rates, a later analysis permuted the HLA or CMV assignments 20 times. In a later analysis, co-occurring TCRs were grouped using DBSCAN, and TCRdist sequence similarity was added for clustering within HLA-allele-positive subsets. Co-occurrence clustering excluded repertoires with fewer than 30,000 or more than 120,000 public chains, plus five with anomalous nucleotide sharing. Held by TCRdb, this immuneACCESS table contains in-frame sequences only and omits some clones. Under half of the omission traces to an unresolved V gene where checked; the cause of the rest is unknown. V, J and clone size are those of that table, while D and trimming were read from the DNA. The sample data list 110,000 to 150,000 clones, and roughly 76% of these were observed just once. The biggest ten clones account for 1.2% of the sample.

Notes on this clone: Its specific antigen is unknown. No base-level quality is on record; no much larger clone is a single base apart.

In total, over 600 healthy bone marrow donors made up the cohort. Cohort members were all nominally healthy when sampled, although unrecorded immune exposures were likely present. The donor tested CMV seronegative and was one of the 352 seronegative cohort members. A peripheral blood sample was provided by each donor, and peripheral blood mononuclear cells were used for TCR beta sequencing. Genomic DNA was extracted from the blood cell samples with the Qiagen DNeasy Blood Extraction Kit. The full study reports these points: The classifier was reported to diagnose cytomegalovirus status with high specificity and sensitivity in both the original and validation cohorts. The earlier analysis of 587 of the donors excluded roughly 17 rarely observed V segments, including chromosome 9 orphons, because counts were too low. The sequencing pipeline was judged likely to have produced a cluster of highly shared sequence variants as a technical artifact. At a false discovery rate of 0.05, a later analysis linked some 17,000 TCR beta sequences to specific HLA alleles. A later genetic analysis associated a missense DCLRE1C variant with V-gene and J-gene trimming of TCR beta chains, and an independent cohort replicated the association. Most CMV-associated TCR beta chains appeared to be HLA-restricted in a later analysis, and the HLA associations seemed to be driven largely by CMV exposure. Assigning TCR associations to individual alleles was difficult when HLA alleles, especially DR and DQ, strongly co-occurred. According to a later genetic analysis, donors in an Asian-associated ancestry cluster had fewer N-insertions in productive TCRs than the approximately 670-donor mean. While some public TCRs were present in many individuals, most TCR sequences turned up only very rarely across donors. A few of the identified cytomegalovirus-associated TCR beta chains were confirmed in vitro to be specific for cytomegalovirus antigens. A total of fewer than 200 TCR beta chains were listed by the study as associated with cytomegalovirus. In a later analysis, HLA-associated TCR beta chains showed more clonal expansion and lower generation probabilities than non-associated chains that were equally common. Because HLA typing was missing for some donors at each locus, association tests included only the typed subset. In a later analysis, TCR association rates were found to vary across HLA loci, with the most associated TCRs seen for DRB1 alleles and the fewest for HLA-C alleles. The only immune exposure information available for the cohort was CMV serostatus. In this cohort, only TCR beta chains were sequenced, and detectable features were limited by the absence of alpha or paired-chain data. The authors suggested that the approach could potentially be extended to other disease states and immunological phenotypes. Linkage disequilibrium might explain the correlated functional status among segregating V segments, but an unknown experimental factor could not be ruled out. The presence/absence analyses assumed that sequencing depth was roughly uniform across donors, and that assumption may not be true. In a later analysis, several top co-occurrence clusters were reported to appear linked to parvovirus B19, influenza, CMV and Epstein-Barr virus. An earlier analysis of some 590 of the donors showed that most TCR beta V segments appeared in productive rearrangements either about 87% or about 30% of the time, which broadly matched IMGT annotations. A further reported finding was that TCR beta sequences accurately predicted the HLA-A and HLA-B alleles for most subjects in the first cohort.

Sequenced material: PBMCs. The receptor was isolated from a female donor in good health and CMV-seronegative.

This receptor has the CDR3 CASRLGQSTGELFF. The DNA is as follows: TGTGCCAGCAGGTTGGGACAGAGCACCGGGGAGCTGTTTTTT. The chain employs TRBV28 and TRBJ2-2, and 7 junctional nucleotides match TRBD1. Including cysteine and phenylalanine, the CDR3 has 14 amino acids. Only the CDR3 part of the read is kept: 42 bases, read in frame from the first base. Trimming removed 6 bases from V and 4 bases from J; the gene matches leave 5 bases unexplained. CDR1 and CDR2, looked up from the germline V gene, are MDHEN and SYDVKM.